This T cell receptor (beta chain) is from a study of blood T cells in healthy people across ages. The authors ran a second PCR of about 7 to 12 cycles using a sample-barcoded 5' primer and a J-beta primer mix. All cDNA molecules were each tagged by a template-switch adaptor with 12 random nucleotides. TCRdb reprocessed the 5' RACE reads via MiXCR and lists one record per CDR3 protein. The top ten hold approximately 0.7% of the sample, which has under 1,100,000 distinct CDR3 sequences, roughly 24% seen once. Germline CDR1 and CDR2: SGHTA and FQGNSA. The CDR3 runs 16 residues. V gave up 4 bases and J gave up 4 bases; unmatched junction bases: 5. In addition, the sample was reused for a study of T cells of mothers and their children. That investigation notes: At a rate of about 1.5 ug per 15 ul, cDNA synthesis received all of the extracted RNA.

This sequence was found in a girl aged 2 to 10 in good health. The chain is built from TRBV7-2 and TRBJ2-3, with 13 bases that match TRBD2. The specimen sequenced was blood. CDR3 residues: CASSSRLAGGPDTQYF. The DNA for the CDR3 is TGTGCCAGCAGCTCAAGACTAGCGGGGGGACCAGATACGCAGTATTTT.